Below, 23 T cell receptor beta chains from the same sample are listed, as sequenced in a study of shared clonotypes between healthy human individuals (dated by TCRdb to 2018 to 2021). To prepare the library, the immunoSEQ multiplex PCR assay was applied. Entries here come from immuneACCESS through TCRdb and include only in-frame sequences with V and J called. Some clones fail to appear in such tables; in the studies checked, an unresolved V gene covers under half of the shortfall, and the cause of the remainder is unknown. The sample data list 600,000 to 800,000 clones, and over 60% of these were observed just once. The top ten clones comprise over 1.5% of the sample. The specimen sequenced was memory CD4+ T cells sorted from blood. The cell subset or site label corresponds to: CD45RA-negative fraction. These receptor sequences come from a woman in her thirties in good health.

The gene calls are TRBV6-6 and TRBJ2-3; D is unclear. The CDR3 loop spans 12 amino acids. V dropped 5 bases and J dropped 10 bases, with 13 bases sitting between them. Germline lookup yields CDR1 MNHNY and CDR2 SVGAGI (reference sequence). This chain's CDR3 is CASSTLGSAQYF. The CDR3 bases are TGTGCCAGCAGTACCTTGGGCTCTGCGCAGTATTTT.

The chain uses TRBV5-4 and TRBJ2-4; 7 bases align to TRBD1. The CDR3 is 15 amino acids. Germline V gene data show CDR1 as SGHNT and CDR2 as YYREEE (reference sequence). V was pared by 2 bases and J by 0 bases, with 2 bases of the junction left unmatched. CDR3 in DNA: TGTGCCAGCAGCTTCCAGGGGGTAGCCAAAAACATTCAGTACTTC. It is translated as CASSFQGVAKNIQYF.

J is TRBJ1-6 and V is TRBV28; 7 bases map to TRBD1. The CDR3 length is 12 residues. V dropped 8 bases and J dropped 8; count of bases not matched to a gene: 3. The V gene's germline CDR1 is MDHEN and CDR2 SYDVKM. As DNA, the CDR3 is TGTGCCAGCGGGACAGAGTATTCACCCCTCCACTTT. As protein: CASGTEYSPLHF.

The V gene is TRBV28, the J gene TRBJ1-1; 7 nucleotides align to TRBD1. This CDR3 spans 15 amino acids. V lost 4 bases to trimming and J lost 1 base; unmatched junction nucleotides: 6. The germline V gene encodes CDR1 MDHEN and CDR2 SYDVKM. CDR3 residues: CASSSHGTENTEAFF. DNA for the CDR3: TGTGCCAGCAGTTCCCACGGGACAGAGAACACTGAAGCTTTCTTT.

The chain's CDR3 is CASSPVGGRAVNEQFF. In nucleotides, the CDR3 is TGCGCCAGCAGCCCTGTAGGCGGGAGGGCCGTCAATGAGCAGTTCTTC. The chain is built from TRBV5-1 and TRBJ2-1, with 9 bases identical to TRBD2. Trimming took 4 bases from V and 6 from J; bases not matched to a gene: 11. CDR3 length equals 16 residues. CDR1 and CDR2 from the germline V gene are SGHRS and YFSETQ.

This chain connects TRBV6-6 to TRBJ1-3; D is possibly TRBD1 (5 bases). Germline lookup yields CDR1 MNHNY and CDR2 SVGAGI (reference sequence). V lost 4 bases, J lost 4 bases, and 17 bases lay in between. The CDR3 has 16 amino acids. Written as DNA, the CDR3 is TGTGCCAGCAGTTCCGCCCAGGAGGGACCGGGAAACACCATATATTTT. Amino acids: CASSSAQEGPGNTIYF.

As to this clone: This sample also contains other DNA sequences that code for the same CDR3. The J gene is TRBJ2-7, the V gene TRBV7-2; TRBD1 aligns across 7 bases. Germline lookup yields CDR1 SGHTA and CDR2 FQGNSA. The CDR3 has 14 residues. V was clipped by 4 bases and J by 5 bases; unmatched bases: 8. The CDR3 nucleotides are TGTGCCAGCAGCTCCACCCGACAGGGCCACGAGCAGTACTTC. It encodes CASSSTRQGHEQYF.

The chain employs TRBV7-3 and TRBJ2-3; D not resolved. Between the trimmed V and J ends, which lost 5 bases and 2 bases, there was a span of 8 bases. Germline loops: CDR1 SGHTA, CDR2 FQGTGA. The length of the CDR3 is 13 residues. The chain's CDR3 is CASSQQNTDTQYF. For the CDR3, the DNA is TGTGCCAGCAGCCAACAGAACACAGATACGCAGTATTTT.

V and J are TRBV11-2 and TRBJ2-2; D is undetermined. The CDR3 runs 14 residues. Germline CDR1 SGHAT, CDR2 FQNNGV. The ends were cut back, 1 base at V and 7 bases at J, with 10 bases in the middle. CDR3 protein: CASSLVNLFGELFF. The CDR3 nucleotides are TGTGCCAGCAGCTTAGTTAATCTATTCGGGGAGCTGTTTTTT.

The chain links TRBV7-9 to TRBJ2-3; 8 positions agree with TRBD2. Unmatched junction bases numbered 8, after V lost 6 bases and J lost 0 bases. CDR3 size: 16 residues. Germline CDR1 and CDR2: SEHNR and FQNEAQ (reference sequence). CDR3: CASRTLSGISTDTQYF. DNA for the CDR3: TGTGCCAGCAGGACCCTTAGCGGGATTAGCACAGATACGCAGTATTTT.

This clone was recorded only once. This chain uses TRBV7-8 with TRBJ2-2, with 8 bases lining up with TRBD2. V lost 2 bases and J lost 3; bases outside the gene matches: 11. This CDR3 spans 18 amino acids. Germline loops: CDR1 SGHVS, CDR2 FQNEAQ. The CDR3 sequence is CASSLWGLDLRDTGELFF. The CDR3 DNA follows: TGTGCCAGCAGCTTATGGGGACTAGACCTTAGGGACACCGGGGAGCTGTTTTTT.

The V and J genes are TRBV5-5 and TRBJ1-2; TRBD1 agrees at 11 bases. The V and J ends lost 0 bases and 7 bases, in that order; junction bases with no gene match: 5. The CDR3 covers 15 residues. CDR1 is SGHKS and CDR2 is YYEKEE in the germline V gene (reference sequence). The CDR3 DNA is TGTGCCAGCAGCTTGGGATTTGGACAGGGGGCTGGCTACACCTTC. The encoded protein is CASSLGFGQGAGYTF.

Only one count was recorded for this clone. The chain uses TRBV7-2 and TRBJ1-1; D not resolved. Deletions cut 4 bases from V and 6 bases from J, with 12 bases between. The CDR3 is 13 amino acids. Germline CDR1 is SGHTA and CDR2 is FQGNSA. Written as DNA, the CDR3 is TGTGCCAGCAGCTACCGTTGGGTCGCTGAAGCTTTCTTT. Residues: CASSYRWVAEAFF.

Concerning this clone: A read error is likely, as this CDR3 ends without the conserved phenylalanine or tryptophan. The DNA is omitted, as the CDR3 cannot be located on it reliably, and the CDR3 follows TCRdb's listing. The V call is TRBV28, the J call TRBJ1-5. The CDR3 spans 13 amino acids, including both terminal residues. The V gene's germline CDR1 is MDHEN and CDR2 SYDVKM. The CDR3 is CASSFYLLLPPPG.

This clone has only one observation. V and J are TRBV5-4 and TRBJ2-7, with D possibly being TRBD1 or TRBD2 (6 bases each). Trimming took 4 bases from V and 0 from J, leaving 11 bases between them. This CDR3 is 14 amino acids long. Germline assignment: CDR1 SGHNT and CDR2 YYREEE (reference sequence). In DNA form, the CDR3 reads TGTGCCAGCAGCAAAGGGGGGAACTCCTACGAGCAGTACTTC. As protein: CASSKGGNSYEQYF.

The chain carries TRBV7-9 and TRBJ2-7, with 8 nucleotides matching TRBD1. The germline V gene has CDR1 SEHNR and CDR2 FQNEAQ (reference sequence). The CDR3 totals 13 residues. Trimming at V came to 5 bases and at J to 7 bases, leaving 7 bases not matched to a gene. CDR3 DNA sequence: TGTGCCAGCAGCCCGCGGGACAGGTCTGAGCAGTACTTC. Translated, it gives CASSPRDRSEQYF.

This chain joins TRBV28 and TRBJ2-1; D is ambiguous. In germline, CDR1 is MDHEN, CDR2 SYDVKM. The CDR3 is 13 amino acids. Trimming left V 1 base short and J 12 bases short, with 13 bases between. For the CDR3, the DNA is TGTGCCAGCAGTTTATTCATTACAATGACGCAGTTCTTC. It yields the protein CASSLFITMTQFF.

The CDR3 loop reads CASSPELPRGNIQYF. CDR3 nucleotide sequence: TGTGCCAGCAGCCCGGAACTCCCTCGGGGAAACATTCAGTACTTC. This sequence joins TRBV11-3 and TRBJ2-4; possible D gene TRBD2, 5 bases. There are 15 residues in the CDR3. The V gene's germline CDR1 is SGHNT and CDR2 YENEEA. The V end lost 5 bases, the J end lost 6 bases, and 17 bases lay between the germline ends. Variable domain in full (rest from reference TRBV11-3 and TRBJ2-4): EAGVVQSPRYKIIEKKQPVAFWCNPISGHNTLYWYLQNLGQGPELLIRYENEEAVDDSQLPKDRFSAERLKGVDSTLKIQPAELGDSAVYLCASSPELPRGNIQYFGAGTRLSVL.

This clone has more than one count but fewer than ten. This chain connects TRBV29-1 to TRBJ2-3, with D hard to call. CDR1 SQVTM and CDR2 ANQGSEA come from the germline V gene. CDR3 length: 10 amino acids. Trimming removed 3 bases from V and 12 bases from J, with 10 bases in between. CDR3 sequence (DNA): TGCAGCGTTGATCAGCTTCCCCAGTATTTT. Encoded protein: CSVDQLPQYF.

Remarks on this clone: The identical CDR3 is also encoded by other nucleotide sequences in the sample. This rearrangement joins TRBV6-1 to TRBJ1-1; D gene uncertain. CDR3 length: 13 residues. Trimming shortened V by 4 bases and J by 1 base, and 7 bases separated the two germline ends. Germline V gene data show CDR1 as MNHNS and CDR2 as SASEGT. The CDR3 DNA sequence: TGTGCCAGCAGTGGGCAGCCGAACACTGAAGCTTTCTTT. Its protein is CASSGQPNTEAFF.

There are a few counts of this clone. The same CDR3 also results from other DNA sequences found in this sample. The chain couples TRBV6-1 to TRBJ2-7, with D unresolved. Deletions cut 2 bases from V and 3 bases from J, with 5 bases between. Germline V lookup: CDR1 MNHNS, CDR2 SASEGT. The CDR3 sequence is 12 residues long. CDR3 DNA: TGTGCCAGCAGTGAACAAAACTACGAGCAGTACTTC. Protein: CASSEQNYEQYF.

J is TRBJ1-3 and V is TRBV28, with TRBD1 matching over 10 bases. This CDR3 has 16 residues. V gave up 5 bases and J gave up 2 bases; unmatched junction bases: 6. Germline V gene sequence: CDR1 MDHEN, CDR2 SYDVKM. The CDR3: CASSPYGQGAGNTIYF. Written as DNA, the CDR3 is TGTGCCAGCAGTCCATATGGACAGGGGGCTGGAAACACCATATATTTT.

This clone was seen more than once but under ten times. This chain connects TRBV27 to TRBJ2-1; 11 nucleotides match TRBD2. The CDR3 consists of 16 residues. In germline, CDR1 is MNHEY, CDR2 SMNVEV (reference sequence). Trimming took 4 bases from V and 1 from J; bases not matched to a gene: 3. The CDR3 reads CASSSIAGGSYNEQFF. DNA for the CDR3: TGTGCCAGCAGTTCGATAGCGGGAGGGTCCTACAATGAGCAGTTCTTC.